What follows are 23 T cell receptor beta chains derived from one specimen sequenced in a study of shared clonotypes between healthy human individuals (dated by TCRdb to 2018 to 2020). The library was produced with the immunoSEQ multiplex PCR assay. The source is immuneACCESS, and TCRdb retained only in-frame sequences with V and J called. Part of the clones is not carried over; for the studies checked, unresolved V genes explain less than half of this, and the remainder is unexplained. Here the sample has hundreds of thousands of clones; about three quarters occur a single time. 1.8% of the sample lies in the top ten. Sequencing was done on a sample of memory CD4+ T cells sorted from blood. The label giving this sample's cell subset or site can be read as: CD45RA-negative fraction. The receptor set was obtained from a woman in her 30s in good health.

CDR3 coding DNA: TGTGCCAGCAGTTTTGGCCAGGTGGGCTACGAGCAGTACTTC. Protein product: CASSFGQVGYEQYF. The chain recombines TRBV28 with TRBJ2-7, with D uncertain. V lost 3 bases and J 3 bases, leaving 12 bases between the germline ends. The CDR3 covers 14 residues. The germline V gene encodes CDR1 MDHEN and CDR2 SYDVKM. The full variable domain, rest sourced from reference TRBV28 and TRBJ2-7, is DVKVTQSSRYLVKRTGEKVFLECVQDMDHENMFWYRQDPGLGLRLIYFSYDVKMKEKGDIPEGYSVSREKKERFSLILESASTNQTSMYLCASSFGQVGYEQYFGPGTRLTVT.

J is TRBJ2-5 and V is TRBV2, with 8 bases matching TRBD2. The J segment lost 5 bases and the V segment lost 6 bases, leaving 11 bases of the junction unmatched. Germline V gene lookup returns CDR1 SNHLY and CDR2 FYNNEI. CDR3 length equals 15 residues. The CDR3, as DNA: TGTGCCAGCAGAGGGACCTCGGGGGGGTGGGAGACCCAGTACTTC. It codes for CASRGTSGGWETQYF.

J is TRBJ1-1 and V is TRBV6-5, with 7 bases aligning to TRBD1. Germline-derived CDR1 and CDR2 are MNHEY and SVGAGI. V shed 5 bases and J 0 bases; nucleotides not matched to a gene: 6. The CDR3 is 15 amino acids. CDR3 residues: CASSRNRGLNTEAFF. CDR3 DNA: TGTGCCAGCAGTCGTAACAGGGGACTGAACACTGAAGCTTTCTTT.

This rearrangement joins TRBV28 to TRBJ1-3; no firm D call. Germline V lookup: CDR1 MDHEN, CDR2 SYDVKM. CDR3 length: 15 residues. Trimming stripped 6 bases from V and 0 bases from J, with 12 bases between. Here the CDR3 DNA reads TGTGCCAGCAGGTCCCTCCCGAGCTCTGGAAACACCATATATTTT. Translation: CASRSLPSSGNTIYF.

This rearrangement joins TRBV18 to TRBJ1-2, with D unresolved. Germline CDR1 reads KGHSH; CDR2 reads LQKENI. The CDR3 is made up of 14 amino acids. Deletions cut 2 bases from V and 0 bases from J, with 7 bases between. The CDR3 loop is CASSPASTNYGYTF. CDR3 coding DNA: TGTGCCAGCTCACCAGCTTCAACTAACTATGGCTACACCTTC.

In its sample, this clone was seen a few times. The rearrangement links TRBV30 to TRBJ2-3, with a possible D match to TRBD1 (6 bases). V dropped 5 bases and J dropped 7 bases, with 22 bases sitting between them. Germline lookup yields CDR1 GTSNPN and CDR2 SVGIG (reference sequence). CDR3 length equals 15 residues. The CDR3 DNA reads TGTGCCTGGGAAGCTGCAGGGGTTCGGGGCTATACGCAGTATTTT. Its translation: CAWEAAGVRGYTQYF.

The chain joins TRBV28 to TRBJ2-1; 8 bases match TRBD2. CDR3 length: 15 amino acids. J was trimmed by 2 bases and V by 9 bases; bases with no gene match: 9. The germline V gene encodes CDR1 MDHEN and CDR2 SYDVKM. The CDR3 DNA reads as TGTGCCAGTCCCCCCAGCGGGAGTCCCTACAATGAGCAGTTCTTC. It is translated as CASPPSGSPYNEQFF.

The chain employs TRBV5-1 and TRBJ1-4, with D tentatively TRBD1 (5 bases). Germline values: CDR1 SGHRS, CDR2 YFSETQ. The CDR3 loop spans 14 amino acids. Trimming removed 2 bases at V and 5 bases at J, with 10 bases between. The CDR3 DNA reads as TGCGCCAGCAGCTTTTTGGAGGGGAATGAAAAACTGTTTTTT. Amino acid sequence: CASSFLEGNEKLFF.

The table lists this clone with many counts. This chain connects TRBV11-2 to TRBJ2-5; TRBD2 matches 9 bases. The end of the DNA is better explained by TRBJ2-7, so the J call may be wrong. The germline V gene has CDR1 SGHAT and CDR2 FQNNGV. The CDR3 spans 14 residues. CDR3 coding DNA: TGTGCCAGCAGCCGATCAGCGGGAGGCTACGAGCAGTACTTC. Protein: CASSRSAGGYEQYF.

The chain joins TRBV27 to TRBJ2-5; 9 bases are shared with TRBD2. This CDR3 region has 12 residues. Per germline, CDR1 MNHEY and CDR2 SMNVEV (reference sequence). Trimming removed 10 bases from V and 6 bases from J; junction bases left unmatched: 6. The CDR3 spells CATRGGAQTQYF. In DNA form, the CDR3 reads TGTGCCACGCGGGGGGGAGCCCAGACCCAGTACTTC.

The chain uses TRBV25-1 and TRBJ2-5; no definite D call. The CDR3 has 15 residues. The germline V gene has CDR1 MGHDK and CDR2 SYGVNS. The V end was cut by 3 bases, the J end by 5 bases, with 16 bases between. CDR3 loop: CASSDGPGVEETQYF. In nucleotides, the CDR3 is TGTGCCAGCAGTGACGGGCCTGGGGTTGAGGAGACCCAGTACTTC.

This clone was detected only a few times. The chain links TRBV28 to TRBJ1-5, with a tentative D call TRBD1 (6 bases). The CDR3 has 15 residues. The germline gives CDR1 MDHEN, CDR2 SYDVKM. V dropped 2 bases and J dropped 4 bases, with 12 bases sitting between them. This chain's CDR3 is CASSLAGALNQPQHF. The CDR3 nucleotides are TGTGCCAGCAGTTTAGCGGGGGCGTTGAATCAGCCCCAGCATTTT.

This clone showed up just a few times. This chain connects TRBV29-1 to TRBJ2-1, with TRBD2 identical over 10 bases. In germline, CDR1 is SQVTM, CDR2 ANQGSEA. The length of the CDR3 is 16 residues. The J segment lost 1 base and the V segment lost 4 bases, leaving 7 bases of the junction unmatched. The CDR3 DNA follows: TGCAGCGTTGGGGGGACTAGCGTTAATTCCTACAATGAGCAGTTCTTC. Translation gives CSVGGTSVNSYNEQFF.

For this clone: In the same sample, other DNA sequences code for this CDR3. In DNA, the CDR3 is TGTGCCAGCAGTTCCACCTACGAGCAGTACTTC. Protein sequence: CASSSTYEQYF. The genes are TRBV27 and TRBJ2-7; D unresolved. Trimming removed 4 bases from V and 2 bases from J, with 3 bases in between. The CDR3 covers 11 residues. The germline gives CDR1 MNHEY, CDR2 SMNVEV (reference sequence).

The rearrangement joins TRBV19 to TRBJ1-5; 8 nucleotides agree with TRBD1. The J segment lost 6 bases and the V segment lost 5 bases, leaving 3 bases of the junction unmatched. The germline gives CDR1 LNHDA, CDR2 SQIVND (reference sequence). The CDR3 has 13 amino acids. CDR3 residues: CASSLDRAQPQHF. The CDR3, as DNA: TGTGCCAGTAGTCTGGACAGGGCTCAGCCCCAGCATTTT.

The V call is TRBV19, the J call TRBJ1-3; 12 bases fit TRBD1. V lost 7 bases to trimming and J lost 5 bases; unmatched junction nucleotides: 9. The CDR3 loop spans 16 amino acids. Looked up from germline, CDR1 is LNHDA and CDR2 is SQIVND (reference sequence). DNA of the CDR3: TGTGCCAGTAACACGGGACAGGGGGCTAATCGAAACACCATATATTTT. Translating it yields CASNTGQGANRNTIYF.

This chain joins TRBV4-1 and TRBJ1-1; 9 bases are shared with TRBD1. There are 17 residues in the CDR3. Germline CDR1 is MGHRA and CDR2 is YSYEKL. Losses at the gene ends were 0 bases for V and 3 bases for J; bases not matched to a gene: 8. The CDR3 here is CASSQDSGTGFYTEAFF. In DNA form, the CDR3 reads TGCGCCAGCAGCCAAGATAGTGGGACAGGGTTTTACACTGAAGCTTTCTTT.

The chain employs TRBV19 and TRBJ1-3; the D is unclear. Trimming removed 5 bases from V and 7 bases from J, with 18 bases in between. CDR1 is LNHDA, CDR2 SQIVND, per germline (reference sequence). The CDR3 totals 15 residues. The CDR3 is CASSLEQRRTNTIYF. CDR3 nucleotide sequence: TGTGCCAGTAGTCTTGAACAGAGGAGGACGAACACCATATATTTT.

V gene TRBV7-2 combines with J gene TRBJ2-7, with 9 positions matching TRBD2. The germline V gene encodes CDR1 SGHTA and CDR2 FQGNSA. The CDR3 extends over 14 amino acids. The V segment lost 3 bases and the J segment 4 bases; nucleotides outside the gene matches: 4. In DNA form, the CDR3 reads TGTGCCAGCAGCTTGGGCGGGAGGGAATACGAGCAGTACTTC. It translates to CASSLGGREYEQYF. Full variable domain (rest looked up from reference TRBV7-2 and TRBJ2-7): GAGVSQSPSNKVTEKGKDVELRCDPISGHTALYWYRQSLGQGLEFLIYFQGNSAPDKSGLPSDRFSAERTGGSVSTLTIQRTQQEDSAVYLCASSLGGREYEQYFGPGTRLTVT.

V and J are TRBV15 and TRBJ2-3, with D unclear. The germline V gene has CDR1 LNHNV and CDR2 YYDKDF (reference sequence). V gave up 6 bases and J gave up 2 bases, with 9 bases separating them. The CDR3 spans 13 residues. In DNA, the CDR3 is TGTGCCACCAGTCCTGGCTTCACAGATACGCAGTATTTT. Translated: CATSPGFTDTQYF.

The chain joins TRBV6-5 to TRBJ2-7; 9 positions agree with TRBD2. The junction had 6 bases not matched to a gene; V was cut back by 6 bases and J by 3 bases. In germline, CDR1 is MNHEY, CDR2 SVGAGI. CDR3 length: 14 amino acids. Written as DNA, the CDR3 is TGTGCCAGCAGACCGGGACTAGCATTCTACGAGCAGTACTTC. Translating gives CASRPGLAFYEQYF.

This clone has a handful of counts. This chain joins TRBV30 and TRBJ2-5; D is ambiguous. Trimming removed 0 bases from V and 2 bases from J, with 10 bases in between. Germline V lookup: CDR1 GTSNPN, CDR2 SVGIG (reference sequence). CDR3 size: 14 residues. The CDR3 nucleotides are TGTGCCTGGAGTGTATACGGAAGTCAAGAGACCCAGTACTTC. Translation gives CAWSVYGSQETQYF.

The chain links TRBV5-5 to TRBJ2-1; possible D gene TRBD1, 5 bases. Germline CDR1 and CDR2: SGHKS and YYEKEE (reference sequence). This CDR3 contains 13 residues. The ends were cut back, 4 bases at V and 3 bases at J, with 8 bases in the middle. The chain's CDR3 is CASSIQGYNEQFF. The CDR3 nucleotides read TGTGCCAGCAGCATCCAGGGCTACAATGAGCAGTTCTTC.